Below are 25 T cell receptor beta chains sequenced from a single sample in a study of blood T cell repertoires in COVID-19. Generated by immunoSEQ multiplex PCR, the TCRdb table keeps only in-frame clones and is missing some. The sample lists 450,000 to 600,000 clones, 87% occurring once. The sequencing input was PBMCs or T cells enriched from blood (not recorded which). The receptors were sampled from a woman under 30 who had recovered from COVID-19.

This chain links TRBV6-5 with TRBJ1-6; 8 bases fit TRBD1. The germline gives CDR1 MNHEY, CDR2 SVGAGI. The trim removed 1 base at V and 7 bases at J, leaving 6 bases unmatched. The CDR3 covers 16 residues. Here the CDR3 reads CASSYLGQGRNSPLHF. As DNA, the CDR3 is TGTGCCAGCAGTTACTTAGGACAGGGACGAAATTCACCCCTCCACTTT.

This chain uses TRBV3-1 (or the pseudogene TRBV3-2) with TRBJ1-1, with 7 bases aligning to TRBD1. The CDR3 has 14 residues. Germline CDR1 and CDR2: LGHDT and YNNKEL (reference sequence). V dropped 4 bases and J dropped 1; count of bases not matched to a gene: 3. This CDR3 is CASSRSGGNTEAFF. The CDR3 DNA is TGTGCCAGCAGCCGATCAGGGGGGAACACTGAAGCTTTCTTT.

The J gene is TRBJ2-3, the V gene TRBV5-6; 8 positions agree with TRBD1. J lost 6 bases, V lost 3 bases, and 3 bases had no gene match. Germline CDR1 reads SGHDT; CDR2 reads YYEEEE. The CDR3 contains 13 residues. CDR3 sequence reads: CASSSWTGDTQYF. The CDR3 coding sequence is TGTGCCAGCAGCTCCTGGACAGGGGATACGCAGTATTTT.

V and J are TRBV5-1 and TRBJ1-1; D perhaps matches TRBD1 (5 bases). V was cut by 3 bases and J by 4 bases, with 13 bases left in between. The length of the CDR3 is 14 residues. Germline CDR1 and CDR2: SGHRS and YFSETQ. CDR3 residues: CASSSQGGATEAFF. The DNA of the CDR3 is TGCGCCAGCAGCTCCCAAGGAGGGGCCACTGAAGCTTTCTTT.

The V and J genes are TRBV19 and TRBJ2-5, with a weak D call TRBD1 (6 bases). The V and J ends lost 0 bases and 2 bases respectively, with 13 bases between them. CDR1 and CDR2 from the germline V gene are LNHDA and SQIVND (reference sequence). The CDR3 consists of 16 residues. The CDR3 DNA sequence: TGTGCCAGTAGTATAGATTTCCAGACAGGTCAAGAGACCCAGTACTTC. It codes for CASSIDFQTGQETQYF.

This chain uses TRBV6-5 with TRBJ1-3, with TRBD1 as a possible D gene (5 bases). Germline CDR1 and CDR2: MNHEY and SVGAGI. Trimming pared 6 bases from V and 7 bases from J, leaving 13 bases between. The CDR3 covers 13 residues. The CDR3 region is CASSPGGGNTIYF. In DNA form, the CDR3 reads TGTGCCAGCAGCCCCGGGGGGGGGAACACCATATATTTT.

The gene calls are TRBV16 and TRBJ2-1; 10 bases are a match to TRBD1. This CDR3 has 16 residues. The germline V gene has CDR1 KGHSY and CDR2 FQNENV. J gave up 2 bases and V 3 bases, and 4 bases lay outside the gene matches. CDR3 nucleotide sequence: TGTGCCAGCAGCCATACCGACAGGGGGCCCTACAATGAGCAGTTCTTC. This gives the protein CASSHTDRGPYNEQFF.

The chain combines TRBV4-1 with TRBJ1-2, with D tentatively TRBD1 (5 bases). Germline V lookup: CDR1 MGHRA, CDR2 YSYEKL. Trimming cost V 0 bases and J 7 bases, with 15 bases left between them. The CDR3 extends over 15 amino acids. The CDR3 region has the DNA TGCGCCAGCAGCCAAGATCAGGGCAGGGCCCCTGGCTACACCTTC. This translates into CASSQDQGRAPGYTF.

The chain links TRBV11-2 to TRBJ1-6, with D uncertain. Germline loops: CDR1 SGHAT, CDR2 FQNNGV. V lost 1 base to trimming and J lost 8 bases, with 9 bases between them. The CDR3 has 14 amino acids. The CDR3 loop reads CASSLGVGDSPLHF. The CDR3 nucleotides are TGTGCCAGCAGCTTAGGGGTCGGGGATTCACCCCTCCACTTT.

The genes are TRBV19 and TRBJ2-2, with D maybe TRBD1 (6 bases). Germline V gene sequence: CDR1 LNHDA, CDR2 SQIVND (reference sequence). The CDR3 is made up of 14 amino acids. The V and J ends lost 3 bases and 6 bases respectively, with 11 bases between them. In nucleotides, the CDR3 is TGTGCCAGTAGTATTCAGGGGTGGGCCGGGGAGCTGTTTTTT. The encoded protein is CASSIQGWAGELFF.

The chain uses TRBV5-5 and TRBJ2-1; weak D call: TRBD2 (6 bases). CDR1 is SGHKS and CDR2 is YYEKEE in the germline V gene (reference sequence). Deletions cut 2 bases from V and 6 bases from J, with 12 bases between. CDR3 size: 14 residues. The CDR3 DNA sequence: TGTGCCAGCAGCTTTAGCGGTCAGGGCAATGAGCAGTTCTTC. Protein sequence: CASSFSGQGNEQFF.

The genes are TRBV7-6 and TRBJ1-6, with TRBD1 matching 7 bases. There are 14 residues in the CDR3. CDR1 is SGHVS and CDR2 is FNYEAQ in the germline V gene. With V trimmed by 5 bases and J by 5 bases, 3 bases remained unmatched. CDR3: CASSVGQDNSPLHF. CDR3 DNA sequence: TGTGCCAGCAGCGTTGGACAGGATAATTCACCCCTCCACTTT.

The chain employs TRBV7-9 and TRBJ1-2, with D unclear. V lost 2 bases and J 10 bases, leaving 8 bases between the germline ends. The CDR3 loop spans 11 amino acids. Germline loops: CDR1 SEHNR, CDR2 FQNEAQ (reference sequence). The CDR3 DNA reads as TGTGCCAGCAGCTTAAGGAGAATCTACACCTTC. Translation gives CASSLRRIYTF. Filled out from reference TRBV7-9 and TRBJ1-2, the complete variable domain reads DTGVSQNPRHKITKRGQNVTFRCDPISEHNRLYWYRQTLGQGPEFLTYFQNEAQLEKSRLLSDRFSAERPKGSFSTLEIQRTEQGDSAMYLCASSLRRIYTFGSGTRLTVV.

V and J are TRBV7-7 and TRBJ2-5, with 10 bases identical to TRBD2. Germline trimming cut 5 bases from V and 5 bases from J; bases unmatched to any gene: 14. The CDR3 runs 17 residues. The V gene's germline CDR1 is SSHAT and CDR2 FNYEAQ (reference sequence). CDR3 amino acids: CASSPSSGGVWGETQYF. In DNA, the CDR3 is TGTGCCAGCAGCCCGTCTAGCGGGGGCGTTTGGGGGGAGACCCAGTACTTC. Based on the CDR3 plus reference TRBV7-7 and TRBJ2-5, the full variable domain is GAGVSQSPRYKVTKRGQDVTLRCDPISSHATLYWYQQALGQGPEFLTYFNYEAQPDKSGLPSDRFSAERPEGSISTLTIQRTEQRDSAMYRCASSPSSGGVWGETQYFGPGTRLLVL.

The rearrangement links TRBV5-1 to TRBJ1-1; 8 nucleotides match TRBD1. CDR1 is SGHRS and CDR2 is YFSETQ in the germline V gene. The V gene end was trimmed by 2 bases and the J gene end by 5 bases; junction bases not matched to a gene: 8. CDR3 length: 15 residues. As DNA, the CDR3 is TGCGCCAGCAGCTTTGGACAGGGCTTAGAGACTGAAGCTTTCTTT. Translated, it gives CASSFGQGLETEAFF.

The CDR3 DNA sequence: TGCGCCAGCAGCATCAGACAGGGAGATGAAAAACTGTTTTTT. This encodes CASSIRQGDEKLFF. The chain is built from TRBV5-1 and TRBJ1-4, with TRBD1 matching over 7 bases. The CDR3 loop spans 14 amino acids. Germline CDR1 and CDR2: SGHRS and YFSETQ. Trimming cost V 4 bases and J 6 bases; bases outside gene matches: 6. Looking up the rest from reference TRBV5-1 and TRBJ1-4 gives the full variable domain: KAGVTQTPRYLIKTRGQQVTLSCSPISGHRSVSWYQQTPGQGLQFLFEYFSETQRNKGNFPGRFSGRQFSNSRSEMNVSTLELGDSALYLCASSIRQGDEKLFFGSGTQLSVL.

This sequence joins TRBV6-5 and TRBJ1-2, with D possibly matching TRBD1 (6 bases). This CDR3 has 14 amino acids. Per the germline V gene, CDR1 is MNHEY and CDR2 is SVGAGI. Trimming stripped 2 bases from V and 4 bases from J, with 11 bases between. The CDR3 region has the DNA TGTGCCAGCAGTTACCGAGTACAGGGCTATGGCTACACCTTC. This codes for CASSYRVQGYGYTF.

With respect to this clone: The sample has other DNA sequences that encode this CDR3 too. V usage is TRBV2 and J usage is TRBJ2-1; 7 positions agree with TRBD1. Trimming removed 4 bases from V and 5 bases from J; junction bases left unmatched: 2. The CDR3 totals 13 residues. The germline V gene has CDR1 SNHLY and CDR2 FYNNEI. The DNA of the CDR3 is TGTGCCAGCAGTGGGACAGGCAACAATGAGCAGTTCTTC. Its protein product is CASSGTGNNEQFF.

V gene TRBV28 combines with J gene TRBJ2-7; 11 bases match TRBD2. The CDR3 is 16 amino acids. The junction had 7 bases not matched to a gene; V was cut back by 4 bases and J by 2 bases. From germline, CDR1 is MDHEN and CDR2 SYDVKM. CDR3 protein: CASSYGLAGLTYEQYF. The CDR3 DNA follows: TGTGCCAGCAGTTATGGACTAGCGGGTTTGACCTACGAGCAGTACTTC.

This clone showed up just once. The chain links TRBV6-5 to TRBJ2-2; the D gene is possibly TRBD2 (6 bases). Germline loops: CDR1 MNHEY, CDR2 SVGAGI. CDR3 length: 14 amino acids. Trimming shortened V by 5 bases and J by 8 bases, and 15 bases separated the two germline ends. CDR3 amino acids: CASSRDPRGGELFF. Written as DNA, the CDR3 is TGTGCCAGCAGTCGGGACCCTCGGGGGGGGGAGCTGTTTTTT.

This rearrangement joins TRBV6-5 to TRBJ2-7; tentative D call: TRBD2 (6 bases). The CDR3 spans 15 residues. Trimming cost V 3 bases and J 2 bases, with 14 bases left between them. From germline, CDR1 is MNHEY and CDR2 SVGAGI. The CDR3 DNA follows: TGTGCCAGCAGTTATTCGGCGGGGTGGACCTACGAGCAGTACTTC. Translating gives CASSYSAGWTYEQYF.

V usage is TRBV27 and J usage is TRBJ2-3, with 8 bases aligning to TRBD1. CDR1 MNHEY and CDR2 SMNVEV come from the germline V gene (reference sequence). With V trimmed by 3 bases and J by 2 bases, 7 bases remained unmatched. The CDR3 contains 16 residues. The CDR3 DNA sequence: TGTGCCAGCAGTTTGTTACAGGGGGAGGACACAGATACGCAGTATTTT. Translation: CASSLLQGEDTDTQYF.

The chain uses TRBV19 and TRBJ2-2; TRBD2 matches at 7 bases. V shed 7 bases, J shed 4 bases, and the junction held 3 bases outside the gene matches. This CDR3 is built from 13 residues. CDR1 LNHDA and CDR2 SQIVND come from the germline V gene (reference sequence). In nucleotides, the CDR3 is TGTGCCAGTATGGGGGGGGTCACCGGGGAGCTGTTTTTT. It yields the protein CASMGGVTGELFF.

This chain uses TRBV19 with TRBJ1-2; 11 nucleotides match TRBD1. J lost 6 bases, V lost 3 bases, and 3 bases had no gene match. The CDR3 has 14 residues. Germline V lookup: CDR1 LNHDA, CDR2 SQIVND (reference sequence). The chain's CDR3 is CASSMPDRGHGYTF. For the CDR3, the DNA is TGTGCCAGTAGTATGCCGGACAGGGGGCATGGCTACACCTTC.

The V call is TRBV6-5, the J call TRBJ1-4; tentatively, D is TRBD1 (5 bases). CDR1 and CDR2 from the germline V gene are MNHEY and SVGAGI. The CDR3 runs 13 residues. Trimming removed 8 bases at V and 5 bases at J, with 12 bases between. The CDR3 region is CASLRPGNEKLFF. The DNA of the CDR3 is TGTGCCAGCCTTAGGCCAGGGAATGAAAAACTGTTTTTT.